This T cell receptor (beta chain) was observed in a study of early stage breast cancer tumors. V gave up 6 bases and J gave up 0 bases, with 9 bases separating them. CDR1 and CDR2 from the germline V gene are SGHTA and FQGNSA. This CDR3 is 13 amino acids long. Here immunoSEQ multiplex PCR was the method, and the copy in TCRdb shows in-frame clones only, minus some. The sample lists approximately 33,000 clones; 74% were seen once. The sequence was collected from a person aged 40 to 49 with breast cancer. The rearrangement uses TRBV7-2 and TRBJ2-7; D is perhaps TRBD2 (5 bases). Material for sequencing was blood. This chain's CDR3 is CASSRERSYEQYF. The CDR3 region has the DNA TGTGCCAGCAGTCGGGAACGCTCCTACGAGCAGTACTTC.